The source of this T cell receptor (beta chain) is a study of blood T cell repertoires in COVID-19. This CDR3 is built from 13 residues. After removal of 6 bases from V and 1 base from J, the junction contained 0 bases not matched to a gene. Germline CDR1 is SEHNR and CDR2 is FQNEAQ (reference sequence). This table comes from immunoSEQ multiplex PCR, and its TCRdb copy is limited to in-frame clones, with some not included. The table lists 150,000 or so clones, 75% to 85% of them singletons. Source material: PBMCs or T cells enriched from blood (not recorded which). The origin of this receptor is a woman in her sixties or seventies who had recovered from COVID-19. The rearrangement joins TRBV7-9 to TRBJ1-2; 9 bases agree with TRBD1. The CDR3 sequence is CASRGQGNYGYTF. The CDR3 bases are TGTGCCAGCAGGGGACAGGGTAACTATGGCTACACCTTC.